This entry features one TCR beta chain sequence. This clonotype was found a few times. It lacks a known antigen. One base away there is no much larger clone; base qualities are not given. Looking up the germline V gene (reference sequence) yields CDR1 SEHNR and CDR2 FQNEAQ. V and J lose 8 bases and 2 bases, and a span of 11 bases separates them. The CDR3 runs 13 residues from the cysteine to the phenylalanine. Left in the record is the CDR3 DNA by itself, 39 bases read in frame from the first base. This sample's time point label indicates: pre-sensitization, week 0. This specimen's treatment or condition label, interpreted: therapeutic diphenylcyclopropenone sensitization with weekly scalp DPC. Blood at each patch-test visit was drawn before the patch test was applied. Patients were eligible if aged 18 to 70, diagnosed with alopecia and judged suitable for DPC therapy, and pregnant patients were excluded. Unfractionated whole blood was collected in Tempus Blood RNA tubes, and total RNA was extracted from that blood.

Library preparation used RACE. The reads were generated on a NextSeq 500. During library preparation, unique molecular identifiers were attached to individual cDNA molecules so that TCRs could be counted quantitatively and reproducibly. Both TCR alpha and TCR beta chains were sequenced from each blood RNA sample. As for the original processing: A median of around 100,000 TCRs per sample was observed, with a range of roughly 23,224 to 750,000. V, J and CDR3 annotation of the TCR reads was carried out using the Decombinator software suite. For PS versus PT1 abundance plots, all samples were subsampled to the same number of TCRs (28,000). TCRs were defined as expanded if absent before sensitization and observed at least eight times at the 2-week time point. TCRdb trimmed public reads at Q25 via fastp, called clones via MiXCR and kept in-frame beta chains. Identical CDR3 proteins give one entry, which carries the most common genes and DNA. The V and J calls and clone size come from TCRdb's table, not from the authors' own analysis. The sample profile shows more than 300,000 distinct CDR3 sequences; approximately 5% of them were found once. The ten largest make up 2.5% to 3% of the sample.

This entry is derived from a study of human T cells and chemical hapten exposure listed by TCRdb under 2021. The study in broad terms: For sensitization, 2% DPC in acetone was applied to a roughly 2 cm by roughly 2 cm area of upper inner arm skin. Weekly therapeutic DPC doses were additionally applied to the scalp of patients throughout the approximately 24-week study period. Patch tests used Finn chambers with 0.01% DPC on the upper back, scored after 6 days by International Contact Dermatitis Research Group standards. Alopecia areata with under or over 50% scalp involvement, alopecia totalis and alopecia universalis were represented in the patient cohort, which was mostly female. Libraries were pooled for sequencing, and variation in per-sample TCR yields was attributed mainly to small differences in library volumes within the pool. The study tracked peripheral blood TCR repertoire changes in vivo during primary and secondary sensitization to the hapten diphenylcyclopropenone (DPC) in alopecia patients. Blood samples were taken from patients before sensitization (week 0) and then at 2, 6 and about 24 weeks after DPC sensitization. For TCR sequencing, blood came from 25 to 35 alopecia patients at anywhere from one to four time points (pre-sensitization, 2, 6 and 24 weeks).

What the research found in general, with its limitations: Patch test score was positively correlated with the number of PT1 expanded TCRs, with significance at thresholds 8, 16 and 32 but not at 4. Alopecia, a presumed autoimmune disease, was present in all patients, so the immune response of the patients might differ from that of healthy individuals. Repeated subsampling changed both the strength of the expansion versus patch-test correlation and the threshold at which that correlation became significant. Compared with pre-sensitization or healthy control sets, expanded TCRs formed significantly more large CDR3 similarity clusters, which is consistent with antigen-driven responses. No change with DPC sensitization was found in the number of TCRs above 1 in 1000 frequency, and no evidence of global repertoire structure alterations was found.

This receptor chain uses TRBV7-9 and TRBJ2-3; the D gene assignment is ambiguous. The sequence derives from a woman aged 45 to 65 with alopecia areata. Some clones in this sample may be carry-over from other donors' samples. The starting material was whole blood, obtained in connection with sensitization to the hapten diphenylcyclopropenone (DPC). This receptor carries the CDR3 CASRKTTTDTQYF. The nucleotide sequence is TGTGCCAGCCGCAAGACGACCACAGATACGCAGTATTTT. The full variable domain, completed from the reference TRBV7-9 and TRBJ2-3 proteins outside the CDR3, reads DTGVSQNPRHKITKRGQNVTFRCDPISEHNRLYWYRQTLGQGPEFLTYFQNEAQLEKSRLLSDRFSAERPKGSFSTLEIQRTEQGDSAMYLCASRKTTTDTQYFGPGTRLTVL.